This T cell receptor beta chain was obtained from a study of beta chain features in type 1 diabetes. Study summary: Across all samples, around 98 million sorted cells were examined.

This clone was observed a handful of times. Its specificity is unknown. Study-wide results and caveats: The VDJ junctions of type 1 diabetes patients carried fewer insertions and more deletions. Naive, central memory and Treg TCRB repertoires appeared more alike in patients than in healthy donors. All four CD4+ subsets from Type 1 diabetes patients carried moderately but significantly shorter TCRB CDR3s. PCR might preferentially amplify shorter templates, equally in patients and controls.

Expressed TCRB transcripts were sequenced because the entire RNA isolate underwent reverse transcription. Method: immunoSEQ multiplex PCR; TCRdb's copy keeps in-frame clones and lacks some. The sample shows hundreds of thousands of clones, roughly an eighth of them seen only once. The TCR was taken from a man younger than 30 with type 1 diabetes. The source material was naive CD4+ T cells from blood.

The CDR3 sequence is CASSFRRGARTDTQYF. CDR3 coding DNA: TGTGCCAGCAGCTTCCGGCGTGGGGCCCGCACAGATACGCAGTATTTT. The chain carries TRBV7-9 and TRBJ2-3; the D gene is possibly TRBD1 (5 bases). This CDR3 is built from 16 residues. Germline assignment: CDR1 SEHNR and CDR2 FQNEAQ (reference sequence). V gave up 3 bases and J gave up 1 base, with 14 bases separating them.